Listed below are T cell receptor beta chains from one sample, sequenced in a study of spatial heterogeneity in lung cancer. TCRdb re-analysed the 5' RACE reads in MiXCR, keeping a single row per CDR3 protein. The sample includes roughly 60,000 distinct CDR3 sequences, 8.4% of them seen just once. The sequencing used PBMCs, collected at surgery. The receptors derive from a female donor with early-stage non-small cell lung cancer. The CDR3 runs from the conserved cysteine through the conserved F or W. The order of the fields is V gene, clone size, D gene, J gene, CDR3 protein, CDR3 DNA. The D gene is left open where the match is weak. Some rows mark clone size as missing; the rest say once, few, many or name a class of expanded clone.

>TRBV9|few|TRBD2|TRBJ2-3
CASSERGGGEVLKTQYF
TGTGCCAGCAGCGAGAGGGGCGGGGGAGAGGTTCTCAAGACGCAGTATTTT
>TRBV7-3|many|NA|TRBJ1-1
CASSLSATAEAFF
TGTGCCAGCAGCTTATCGGCGACAGCTGAAGCTTTCTTT
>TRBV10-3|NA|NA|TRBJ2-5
CAISGTEETQYF
TGTGCCATCAGTGGAACAGAAGAGACCCAGTACTTC
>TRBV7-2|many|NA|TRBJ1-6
CASSLDSPNNSPLHF
TGTGCCAGCAGCTTAGACAGCCCAAATAATTCACCCCTCCACTTT
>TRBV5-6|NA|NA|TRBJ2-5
CASSFSSQETQYF
TGTGCCAGCAGCTTTAGCAGCCAAGAGACCCAGTACTTC
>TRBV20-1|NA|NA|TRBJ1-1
CSARVGSRVEAFF
TGCAGTGCTAGAGTAGGGAGTAGGGTTGAAGCTTTCTTT
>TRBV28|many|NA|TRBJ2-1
CASNLGGGLGREQFF
TGTGCCAGCAATCTAGGCGGGGGCCTGGGTCGGGAGCAGTTCTTC
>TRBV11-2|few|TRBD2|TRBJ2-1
CASSAPRTSGYNEQFF
TGTGCCAGCAGCGCGCCCCGGACTAGCGGATACAATGAGCAGTTCTTC
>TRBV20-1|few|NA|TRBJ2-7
CSARDGVASSYEQYF
TGCAGTGCTAGAGATGGGGTAGCCAGCTCCTACGAGCAGTACTTC
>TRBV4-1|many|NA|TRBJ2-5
CASSQIGRGRYQETQYF
TGCGCCAGCAGCCAAATAGGGCGGGGGCGGTACCAAGAGACCCAGTACTTC
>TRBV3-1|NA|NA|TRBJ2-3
CASSPRLRTDTQYF
TGTGCCAGCAGCCCTCGACTAAGGACAGATACGCAGTATTTT
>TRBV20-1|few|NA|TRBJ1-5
CSANSGTESNQPQHF
TGCAGTGCTAATTCCGGGACGGAGAGCAATCAGCCCCAGCATTTT
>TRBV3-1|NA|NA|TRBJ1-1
CASSQDRVAEAFF
TGTGCCAGCAGCCAAGATCGGGTGGCTGAAGCTTTCTTT
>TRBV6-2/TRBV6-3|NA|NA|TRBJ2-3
CASSYVQIADTQYF
TGTGCCAGCAGTTACGTACAGATAGCAGATACGCAGTATTTT
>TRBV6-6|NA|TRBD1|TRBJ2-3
CASSSGQVSTDTQYF
TGTGCCAGCAGTTCCGGACAGGTTAGCACAGATACGCAGTATTTT
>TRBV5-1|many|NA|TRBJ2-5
CASSLLSGEETQYF
TGCGCCAGCAGCTTGTTGTCGGGAGAAGAGACCCAGTACTTC
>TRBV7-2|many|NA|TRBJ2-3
CASSRGLTDTQYF
TGTGCCAGCAGCCGGGGGCTCACAGATACGCAGTATTTT
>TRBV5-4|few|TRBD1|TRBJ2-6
CASSFGTGVAGANVLTF
TGTGCCAGCAGCTTCGGGACAGGGGTGGCTGGGGCCAACGTCCTGACTTTC
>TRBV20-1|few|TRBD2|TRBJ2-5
CSARVGTSGRSGKTQYF
TGCAGTGCTAGAGTAGGGACTAGCGGGAGGTCTGGAAAGACCCAGTACTTC
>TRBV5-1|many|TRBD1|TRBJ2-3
CASSPGQGRTDTQYF
TGCGCCAGCAGCCCCGGACAGGGGAGGACAGATACGCAGTATTTT
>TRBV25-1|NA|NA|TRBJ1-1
CASSDRSDWTTEAFF
TGTGCCAGCAGTGACCGTTCGGACTGGACTACTGAAGCTTTCTTT
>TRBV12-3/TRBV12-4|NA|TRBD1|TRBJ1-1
CASSLVMDRGAFF
TGTGCCAGCAGTTTAGTTATGGACAGGGGAGCTTTCTTT
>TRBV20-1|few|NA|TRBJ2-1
CSARRPSASYNEQFF
TGCAGTGCCCGAAGGCCTAGCGCGTCCTACAATGAGCAGTTCTTC
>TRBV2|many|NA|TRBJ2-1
CASTSGPGYYNEQFF
TGTGCCAGCACCTCAGGCCCAGGATACTACAATGAGCAGTTCTTC
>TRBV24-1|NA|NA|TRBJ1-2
CATSEDSAGDGGYTF
TGTGCCACCAGCGAGGACAGCGCTGGGGACGGAGGCTACACCTTC
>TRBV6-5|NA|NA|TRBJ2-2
CARARTDTGELFF
TGTGCCAGAGCCCGGACAGACACCGGGGAGCTGTTTTTT
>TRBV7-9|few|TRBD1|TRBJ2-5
CASSITGGGETQYF
TGTGCCAGCAGTATTACAGGGGGCGGAGAGACCCAGTACTTC
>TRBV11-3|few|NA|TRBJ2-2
CASSLDRWSGTDTGELFF
TGTGCCAGCAGCTTAGATCGGTGGTCAGGGACCGACACCGGGGAGCTGTTTTTT
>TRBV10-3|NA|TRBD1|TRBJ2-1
CAIGESNRDRENEQFF
TGTGCCATCGGTGAGTCAAACCGGGACAGGGAGAATGAGCAGTTCTTC
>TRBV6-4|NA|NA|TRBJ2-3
CASSDSDTDTQYF
TGTGCCAGCAGTGACTCGGACACAGATACGCAGTATTTT
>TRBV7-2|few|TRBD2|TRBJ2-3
CASSPGDLAADVDTQYF
TGTGCCAGCAGCCCAGGCGATCTAGCGGCCGATGTGGATACGCAGTATTTT
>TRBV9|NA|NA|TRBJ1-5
CASSPQGIVDQPQHF
TGTGCCAGCAGCCCGCAGGGTATAGTGGATCAGCCCCAGCATTTT
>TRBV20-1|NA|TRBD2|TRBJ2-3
CSARDLLAGGHGDTQYF
TGCAGTGCTAGAGATCTCCTAGCGGGAGGCCATGGGGATACGCAGTATTTT
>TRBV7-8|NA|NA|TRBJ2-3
CASSPPMTDTQYF
TGTGCCAGCAGCCCTCCGATGACAGATACGCAGTATTTT
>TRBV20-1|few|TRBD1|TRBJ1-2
CSDRTGDGGYTF
TGCAGCGACCGGACAGGGGACGGAGGCTACACCTTC
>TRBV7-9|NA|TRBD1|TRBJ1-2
CASSLVLGQGPGYTF
TGTGCCAGCAGCTTAGTCCTGGGACAGGGTCCTGGCTACACCTTC
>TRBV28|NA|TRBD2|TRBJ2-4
CASSGGEAKNIQYF
TGTGCCAGCAGTGGGGGGGAAGCCAAAAACATTCAGTACTTC
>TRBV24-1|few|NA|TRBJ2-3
CATTGEVSEYF
TGTGCCACCACCGGAGAGGTGTCAGAGTATTTT
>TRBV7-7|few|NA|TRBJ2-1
CASSLVLAPRNEQFF
TGTGCCAGCAGCTTAGTCCTAGCGCCTCGCAATGAGCAGTTCTTC
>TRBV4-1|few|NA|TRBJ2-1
CASSPLLGGEGYNEQFF
TGCGCCAGCAGCCCCCTACTAGGGGGGGAGGGGTACAATGAGCAGTTCTTC
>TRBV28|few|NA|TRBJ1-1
CASSIFPTMNTEAFF
TGTGCCAGCAGTATTTTTCCTACTATGAACACTGAAGCTTTCTTT
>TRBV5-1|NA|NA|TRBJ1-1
CASSLERGMNTEAFF
TGCGCCAGCAGCTTGGAGCGGGGGATGAACACTGAAGCTTTCTTT
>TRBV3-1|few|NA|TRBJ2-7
CASSQPGAYEQYF
TGTGCCAGCAGCCAACCAGGGGCCTACGAGCAGTACTTC
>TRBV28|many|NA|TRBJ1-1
CASSPLISDTEAFF
TGTGCCAGCAGTCCTCTGATCTCTGACACTGAAGCTTTCTTT
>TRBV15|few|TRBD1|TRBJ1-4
CATSRDAQGVEKLFF
TGTGCCACCAGCAGAGATGCCCAGGGGGTTGAAAAACTGTTTTTT
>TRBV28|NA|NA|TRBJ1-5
CVSIRGFGQPQHF
TGTGTCAGCATTCGCGGGTTCGGTCAGCCCCAGCATTTT
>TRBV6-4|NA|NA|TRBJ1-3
CATTQGKMTVALSGNTIYF
TGTGCCACCACTCAGGGTAAAATGACCGTAGCGCTCTCTGGAAACACCATATATTTT
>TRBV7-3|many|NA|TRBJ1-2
CASSLSPNYGYTF
TGTGCCAGCAGCTTAAGCCCTAACTATGGCTACACCTTC
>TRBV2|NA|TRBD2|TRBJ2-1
CASSERLAGGNEQFF
TGTGCCAGCAGTGAACGGCTAGCGGGAGGCAACGAGCAGTTCTTC
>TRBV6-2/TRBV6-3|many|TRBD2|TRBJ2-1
CASKAGLHNEQFF
TGTGCCAGCAAAGCGGGGCTACACAATGAGCAGTTCTTC
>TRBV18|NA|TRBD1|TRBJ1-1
CASSLSGQTNTEAFF
TGTGCCAGCTCACTGTCGGGACAGACGAACACTGAAGCTTTCTTT
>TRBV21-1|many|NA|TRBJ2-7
CASSKALWGYPYEQYF
TGTGCCAGCAGCAAAGCGCTTTGGGGGTATCCCTACGAGCAGTACTTC
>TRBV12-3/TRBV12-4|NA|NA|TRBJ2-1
CASSLGRGSYNEQFF
TGTGCCAGCAGTTTAGGCAGGGGAAGCTACAATGAGCAGTTCTTC